This entry concerns a single T cell receptor beta chain. This clonotype was found a few times. Its antigen remains undetermined. Base qualities were left out, and no much larger clone turns up one base away. The time point tag for this specimen amounts to: newly diagnosed GD, antithyroid drugs for less than 3 months. For both TCR sequencing and RNA sequencing, RNA was extracted from PBMCs using TRIzol. The diagnosis of Graves' disease was made according to American Thyroid Association guidelines. Recruitment of patients was carried out at an endocrinology department in Xi'an, China. From each patient, around 8.3 milliliters of peripheral blood was collected into an EDTA anticoagulant tube. Ficoll Paque Plus density gradient separation was used to isolate PBMCs, and no additional T cell sorting was done. An Agilent 2100 Bioanalyzer and agarose gel were used to check RNA quality, and a NanoDrop 2000 was used to measure RNA concentration.

The sample belongs to a study of regulatory T cells in long-lasting Graves disease (dated by TCRdb to about 2021). In the study overall: Newly diagnosed Graves' disease patients had taken antithyroid drugs for less than 3 months. TCR sequencing covered some 13 persistent and approximately 20 newly diagnosed Graves' disease patients, around 35 samples in total. The study took place in China and was registered as a clinical trial. Patients with persistent Graves' disease were compared with patients with newly diagnosed Graves' disease using TCR sequencing and RNA sequencing of peripheral blood.

The library was produced with multiplex PCR. Data came from an Illumina HiSeq 4000. To build TCR beta libraries, CDR3 regions were amplified by Arm-PCR using iRepertoire HTBI primers. Gel purification was performed on PCR products prior to sequencing. The study's processing was this. Across samples, fewer than 70 TRBV and 14 TRBJ segments were identified and used for gene usage analysis of CDR3 amino acid clonotypes. Filtered high-quality paired reads were merged into contigs using COPE and FqMerger. BLAST was used to align contigs to IMGT TRBV, TRBD and TRBJ reference genes, with CDR3 defined following IMGT. Any clonotype with a frequency above 0.1% was counted as a highly expanded clone. Shannon entropy served as the measure of repertoire diversity, while the Gini coefficient captured V-J evenness. Clonotypes shared by more than one individual were considered public. TCRdb handled the public reads itself, with Q25 trimming in fastp and clone calling in MiXCR, and kept productive beta chains. CDR3 protein sequences are deduplicated, and each keeps its most common genes and DNA. The V and J calls shown here were made by TCRdb, not taken from the authors' results. In all, the sample holds roughly 440,000 distinct CDR3 sequences, and 16% of those were seen once. The ten largest account for 20% to 25% of the sample.

Points the paper makes about the study in general: Only the TCR beta chain was sequenced and analyzed. Persistent patients shared more public clonotypes among themselves (2,741) than newly diagnosed patients did (more than 950). Only peripheral blood was studied, because thyroid tissue, the primary lesion, was inaccessible. Compared with newly diagnosed patients, patients with persistent Graves' disease had lower TCR Shannon entropy and fewer highly expanded clones, which suggests clonal expansion. As a limitation, the authors acknowledged that the small sample size may reduce accuracy.

These same data were also listed under a study on T cells in Graves' hyperthyroidism and ophthalmopathy. Drawing on the second study: Stable Graves' hyperthyroidism was defined as the absence of progression to ophthalmopathy over 18 months of follow-up. The hyperthyroidism patients were between 18 and 65 years old and newly diagnosed, with a disease duration of less than 2 months. Exclusion was applied to patients with uncontrolled infections, other autoimmune diseases, pregnancy or lactation. Diagnoses were based on clinical symptoms, serum thyroxine and TRAb, thyroid ultrasound and orbital computed tomography. A first-round RT-PCR of the TCR CDR3 used the HTBI primer set with the Qiagen OneStep RT-PCR kit. Most expanded thyroid clonotypes (frequency above 0.001) were also found in blood, which suggests that blood repertoires may mirror thyroid immune responses. A 13 V-J signature model separated ophthalmopathy from stable hyperthyroidism, with about 88% sensitivity and about 81% specificity in cross-validation and 80%/75% in testing. In validation, the model predicted progression to ophthalmopathy with approximately 71% sensitivity and about 73% specificity, a median of approximately 6.7 months before onset. To identify TCR V-J signatures that set the groups apart, the researchers used a discovery cohort of more than 95 patients, made up of 40 to 45 with Graves' ophthalmopathy and about 59 with stable Graves' hyperthyroidism. Prospective prediction of ophthalmopathy was tested in an independent validation cohort consisting of fewer than 20 hyperthyroidism patients and 15 to 17 patients who later progressed to ophthalmopathy. The 100 or so discovery patients were divided at random into training and test sets in a 7:3 ratio. In about 6 Graves' hyperthyroidism patients, the study also compared T-cell repertoires from thyroid tissue with T-cell repertoires from blood. After sampling, hyperthyroidism patients received methimazole starting at 30 mg daily, and ophthalmopathy patients received high-dose intravenous methylprednisolone. Libraries were constructed in a second round of multiplex PCR, after which size selection and purification were performed. Sequencing of the libraries was done on an Illumina HiSeq2000 using paired-end 100 bp reads. SOAPnuke was used to process the raw data, with reads discarded if the reads contained adapters or uncalled bases, had a mean Phred below 15, or lacked an exact constant-primer or identifier match. High-quality paired reads were merged with COPE v1.2.5, and unique nucleotide sequences were defined as clonotypes. Clonotypes were aligned to IMGT TRBV, TRBD and TRBJ reference segments using MiTCR v1.1. The analysis was restricted to V-J combinations with a frequency above 0.0001, which together covered just over 98% of the repertoires. The TCS score was defined as F50 (clonal expansion) divided by E x V (chaos), with BLOSUM62-based TCRdist calculated between CDR3 peptides within each V-J. Welch's t-statistics and random forest reduced 500 to 650 V-J features to 10 to 15, which were used in a naive Bayes classifier (R e1071). Sample size was not statistically predetermined, and investigators were not blinded to group allocation. TCR Vbeta CDR3 sequencing of roughly 140 peripheral blood samples (over 40 ophthalmopathy, approximately 80 hyperthyroidism and roughly 17 progressor patients) is reported in the paper.

The sequencing here drew on peripheral blood mononuclear cells (PBMCs), taken at new diagnosis, from a patient treated with antithyroid drugs. The clonotype comes from a woman younger than 30 with Graves disease. Donor details come from another sample of the same person, matched by shared clones.

The bases read TGTGCCAGCAGCAACCTCGTCAGTAGCAATCAGCCCCAGCATTTT. It codes for CASSNLVSSNQPQHF. This chain is built from TRBV6-1 and TRBJ1-5, with no reliable assignment of the D segment. V is cut by 6 bases and J by 0 bases, and the space between the germline ends is 12 bases. Inclusive of the bounding cysteine and phenylalanine, the CDR3 is 15 residues long. The entry retains the CDR3 DNA only, 45 bases that are in frame from base 1. The germline V gene supplies CDR1 MNHNS and CDR2 SASEGT.